These T cell receptor beta chains were read from a single sample in a study of type 1 and type 2 diabetes patients. TCRdb reanalysed the multiplex PCR reads using MiXCR and keeps one entry per CDR3 protein. The sample lists 270,000 or so distinct CDR3 sequences, around 50% seen once, with roughly an eighth in the top ten. Sample: peripheral blood mononuclear cells (PBMCs). The receptors here all came from a man in his late teens or twenties with type 2 diabetes. The CDR3 runs from the conserved cysteine through the conserved F or W. The order of the fields is D gene, clone size, J gene, V gene, CDR3 DNA, CDR3 protein. D genes are given only for firm matches. Size values are once, few and many counts, or a class for expanded clones, and some rows have none.

d_gene: NA
abundance: NA
j_gene: TRBJ1-4
v_gene: TRBV25-1
CDR3nt: TGTGCCAGCAGTGGGGTACAAGAGACAGGAGGCGAAAAACTGTTTTTT
CDR3aa: CASSGVQETGGEKLFF

d_gene: NA
abundance: NA
j_gene: TRBJ2-7
v_gene: TRBV28
CDR3nt: TGTGCCAGCAGTTTGCTAGGAAGAGGCTCCTACGAGCAGTACTTC
CDR3aa: CASSLLGRGSYEQYF

d_gene: NA
abundance: NA
j_gene: TRBJ1-2
v_gene: TRBV29-1
CDR3nt: TGCAGCGTAGCGGGACCGAGCTATGGCTACACCTTC
CDR3aa: CSVAGPSYGYTF

d_gene: NA
abundance: NA
j_gene: TRBJ2-7
v_gene: TRBV7-6
CDR3nt: TGTGCCTGCAGCTTAGGCCTATCCTACGAGCAGTACTTC
CDR3aa: CACSLGLSYEQYF

d_gene: NA
abundance: NA
j_gene: TRBJ2-7
v_gene: TRBV20-1
CDR3nt: TGCAGTGCTAGTCCGGGGGTCGAGCAGTACTTC
CDR3aa: CSASPGVEQYF

d_gene: NA
abundance: NA
j_gene: TRBJ2-3
v_gene: TRBV29-1
CDR3nt: TGCAGCTCAGCCCGACAGTACACAGATACGCAGTATTTT
CDR3aa: CSSARQYTDTQYF

d_gene: TRBD1
abundance: few
j_gene: TRBJ1-4
v_gene: TRBV20-1
CDR3nt: TGCAGCTGGGGCGGGACAGCTAATGAAAAACCGTTTTTT
CDR3aa: CSWGGTANEKPFF

d_gene: TRBD1
abundance: many
j_gene: TRBJ1-4
v_gene: TRBV19
CDR3nt: TGTGCCAGTAGTGGAACAGGGGGCATTGAAAAACTGTTTTTT
CDR3aa: CASSGTGGIEKLFF

d_gene: NA
abundance: NA
j_gene: TRBJ2-1
v_gene: TRBV2
CDR3nt: TGTGCCAGCAGGCCTGAGGGGGGGGAGCAGTTCTTC
CDR3aa: CASRPEGGEQFF

d_gene: TRBD2
abundance: NA
j_gene: TRBJ2-7
v_gene: TRBV4-3
CDR3nt: TGCGCCAGCGGCCTAGGGACTAGCGGGAGCTACGAGCAGTACTTC
CDR3aa: CASGLGTSGSYEQYF

d_gene: NA
abundance: few
j_gene: TRBJ2-7
v_gene: TRBV4-1
CDR3nt: TGCGCCAGCAGCTCCCCCGGAGGGGACGGATCGTACGAGCAGTACTTC
CDR3aa: CASSSPGGDGSYEQYF

d_gene: NA
abundance: NA
j_gene: TRBJ1-5
v_gene: TRBV9
CDR3nt: TGTGCCAGCAGCCCCGGGACAAATAGCAATCAGCCCCAGCATTTT
CDR3aa: CASSPGTNSNQPQHF

d_gene: NA
abundance: NA
j_gene: TRBJ2-2
v_gene: TRBV19
CDR3nt: TGTGCCAGTAGTATCCAAGACAGGTCGGCCGGGGAGCTGTTTTTT
CDR3aa: CASSIQDRSAGELFF

d_gene: NA
abundance: few
j_gene: TRBJ1-5
v_gene: TRBV12-3/TRBV12-4
CDR3nt: TGTGCCAGCAGTTTGAAGGTGGACTATCAGCCCCAGCATTTT
CDR3aa: CASSLKVDYQPQHF

d_gene: TRBD1
abundance: NA
j_gene: TRBJ2-7
v_gene: TRBV5-1
CDR3nt: TGCGCCAGCAGCTTAGCCCCGGGACAGGGCACCTACGAGCAGTACTTC
CDR3aa: CASSLAPGQGTYEQYF

d_gene: NA
abundance: few
j_gene: TRBJ2-7
v_gene: TRBV20-1
CDR3nt: TGCAGTGCTAGAGGGAGGGGAGGCGAGCAGTACTTC
CDR3aa: CSARGRGGEQYF

d_gene: TRBD1
abundance: NA
j_gene: TRBJ2-6
v_gene: TRBV7-6
CDR3nt: TGTGCCAGCATGGGACAGGGGAAACCTGGGGCCAACGTCCTGACTTTC
CDR3aa: CASMGQGKPGANVLTF

d_gene: NA
abundance: many
j_gene: TRBJ2-1
v_gene: TRBV10-2
CDR3nt: TGCGCCAGCAGTGAGTCCGGGGGAAGGGGTGAGCAGTTCTTC
CDR3aa: CASSESGGRGEQFF

d_gene: NA
abundance: NA
j_gene: TRBJ2-2
v_gene: TRBV7-3
CDR3nt: TGTGCCAGCAGCTTAGTGGGACACTCTGGGGAGCTGTTTTTT
CDR3aa: CASSLVGHSGELFF

d_gene: TRBD2
abundance: NA
j_gene: TRBJ2-1
v_gene: TRBV19
CDR3nt: TGTGCCAGTAGCCGATCTAGCGGGGCCTACAATGAGCAGTTCTTC
CDR3aa: CASSRSSGAYNEQFF

d_gene: TRBD2
abundance: NA
j_gene: TRBJ2-1
v_gene: TRBV15
CDR3nt: TGTGCCACCAGCAGGAGGGGATGGCAGGGAGGGAATGAGCAGTTCTTC
CDR3aa: CATSRRGWQGGNEQFF

d_gene: NA
abundance: NA
j_gene: TRBJ1-4
v_gene: TRBV9
CDR3nt: TGTGCCAGCAGCGCTCGAGCCTTAGAGGATGAAAAACTGTTTTTT
CDR3aa: CASSARALEDEKLFF

d_gene: TRBD2
abundance: NA
j_gene: TRBJ2-1
v_gene: TRBV2
CDR3nt: TGTGCCAGCAGTGGGCCTCGAACGGGACTATCCTACAATGAGCAGTTCTTC
CDR3aa: CASSGPRTGLSYNEQFF

d_gene: NA
abundance: many
j_gene: TRBJ2-2
v_gene: TRBV10-3
CDR3nt: TGTGCCATCAGTGATGAGACATTGAACACCGGGGAGCTGTTTTTT
CDR3aa: CAISDETLNTGELFF

d_gene: TRBD2
abundance: NA
j_gene: TRBJ2-1
v_gene: TRBV4-3
CDR3nt: TGCGCCAGCAGCCAAGATATTCGGGGACTATTTGCGAATGAGCAGTTCTTC
CDR3aa: CASSQDIRGLFANEQFF

d_gene: NA
abundance: few
j_gene: TRBJ1-4
v_gene: TRBV20-1
CDR3nt: TGCAGTGCTAGTTTACGGGCAGCTAATGAAAAACTGTTTTTT
CDR3aa: CSASLRAANEKLFF

d_gene: NA
abundance: many
j_gene: TRBJ2-7
v_gene: TRBV6-6
CDR3nt: TGTGCCAGCAGTTACGTGGGAAGGAGTGAGCAGTACTTC
CDR3aa: CASSYVGRSEQYF

d_gene: TRBD1
abundance: NA
j_gene: TRBJ1-1
v_gene: TRBV27
CDR3nt: TGTGCCACCAGCCGGACAGGGGACACTGAAGCTTTCTTT
CDR3aa: CATSRTGDTEAFF

d_gene: NA
abundance: NA
j_gene: TRBJ1-1
v_gene: TRBV20-1
CDR3nt: TGCAGTGCTGGTCGAGGGGCACAGAACACTGAAGCTTTCTTT
CDR3aa: CSAGRGAQNTEAFF

d_gene: NA
abundance: NA
j_gene: TRBJ2-1
v_gene: TRBV20-1
CDR3nt: TGCAGTGCTAGAGCTACTACCTACAATGAGCAGTTCTTC
CDR3aa: CSARATTYNEQFF

d_gene: NA
abundance: NA
j_gene: TRBJ2-1
v_gene: TRBV2
CDR3nt: TGTGCCAGCAGTGACCCCCCCGGTTACAATGAGCAGTTCTTC
CDR3aa: CASSDPPGYNEQFF

d_gene: TRBD2
abundance: NA
j_gene: TRBJ2-1
v_gene: TRBV7-4
CDR3nt: TGTGCCAGCAGCGCCCCATTAAGCGGGAGCGCTCACAATGAGCAGTTCTTC
CDR3aa: CASSAPLSGSAHNEQFF

d_gene: TRBD2
abundance: NA
j_gene: TRBJ2-3
v_gene: TRBV30
CDR3nt: TGTGCCTGGAGTGTATTTCGGACTAGCGGGAGCACAGATACGCAGTATTTT
CDR3aa: CAWSVFRTSGSTDTQYF

d_gene: TRBD1
abundance: NA
j_gene: TRBJ1-2
v_gene: TRBV30
CDR3nt: TGTGCCTGGAGTAGACAGGGGCGTGGCTACACCTTC
CDR3aa: CAWSRQGRGYTF

d_gene: TRBD1
abundance: NA
j_gene: TRBJ2-7
v_gene: TRBV14
CDR3nt: TGTGCCAGCAGCCCCAACAGGGGGCGCAACCACGAGCAGTACTTC
CDR3aa: CASSPNRGRNHEQYF

d_gene: NA
abundance: NA
j_gene: TRBJ2-5
v_gene: TRBV28
CDR3nt: TGTGCCAGCATCAAGGGGGGGAGCCCGGGGGAGACCCAGTACTTC
CDR3aa: CASIKGGSPGETQYF

d_gene: TRBD2
abundance: few
j_gene: TRBJ2-7
v_gene: TRBV5-1
CDR3nt: TGCGCCAGCAGCGAAGCGGGAGCCAACTACGAGCAGTACTTC
CDR3aa: CASSEAGANYEQYF

d_gene: NA
abundance: few
j_gene: TRBJ1-3
v_gene: TRBV7-2
CDR3nt: TGTGCCAGCAGCTCCCAGGGCCAAGGAAACACCATATATTTT
CDR3aa: CASSSQGQGNTIYF

d_gene: TRBD1
abundance: few
j_gene: TRBJ1-2
v_gene: TRBV4-2
CDR3nt: TGTGCCAGCAGCCAGGAGGGGACAGACTTATTCTATGGCTACACCTTC
CDR3aa: CASSQEGTDLFYGYTF

d_gene: NA
abundance: NA
j_gene: TRBJ1-1
v_gene: TRBV9
CDR3nt: TGTGCCAGCAGCGGAGGCTCAAGGGGCACTGAAGCTTTCTTT
CDR3aa: CASSGGSRGTEAFF

d_gene: TRBD1
abundance: few
j_gene: TRBJ2-1
v_gene: TRBV10-3
CDR3nt: TGTGCCATCAGTGGAAGTCGACAGGGGGCTCATAGCTCCTACAATGAGCAGTTCTTC
CDR3aa: CAISGSRQGAHSSYNEQFF

d_gene: TRBD2
abundance: NA
j_gene: TRBJ2-7
v_gene: TRBV9
CDR3nt: TGTGCCAGCAGCGTACCCAGCGGGAGCGAACACGAGCAGTACTTC
CDR3aa: CASSVPSGSEHEQYF

d_gene: NA
abundance: few
j_gene: TRBJ1-1
v_gene: TRBV7-2
CDR3nt: TGTGCCAGCAGCTTAGGGTGGGGGACTGAAGCTTTCTTT
CDR3aa: CASSLGWGTEAFF

d_gene: NA
abundance: many
j_gene: TRBJ2-5
v_gene: TRBV7-6
CDR3nt: TGTGCCAGTAGGGGTGGAGAGACCCAGTACTTC
CDR3aa: CASRGGETQYF

d_gene: TRBD1
abundance: NA
j_gene: TRBJ2-7
v_gene: TRBV6-2/TRBV6-3
CDR3nt: TGCGCCAGCAGTTCGCCGACAGGGATGACCTACGAGCAGTACTTC
CDR3aa: CASSSPTGMTYEQYF

d_gene: NA
abundance: NA
j_gene: TRBJ1-6
v_gene: TRBV7-9
CDR3nt: TGTGCCAGCACCGCCGGGGCCTATAATTCACCCCTCCACTTT
CDR3aa: CASTAGAYNSPLHF

d_gene: NA
abundance: NA
j_gene: TRBJ2-5
v_gene: TRBV2
CDR3nt: TGTGCCAGCAGTTTATATAGCGAGACCCAGTACTTC
CDR3aa: CASSLYSETQYF

d_gene: TRBD1
abundance: NA
j_gene: TRBJ1-6
v_gene: TRBV25-1
CDR3nt: TGTGCCAGCAGTGAAGTCGTTGGGGAAAGGGGGCTTAATTCACCCCTCCACTTT
CDR3aa: CASSEVVGERGLNSPLHF

d_gene: NA
abundance: NA
j_gene: TRBJ2-1
v_gene: TRBV28
CDR3nt: TGTGCCAGCAGTACAGGAGCGGTTGGGGAGCAGTTCTTC
CDR3aa: CASSTGAVGEQFF

d_gene: NA
abundance: NA
j_gene: TRBJ2-5
v_gene: TRBV6-1
CDR3nt: TGTGCCAGCAGTGAGGGACTGGAAGAGACCCAGTACTTC
CDR3aa: CASSEGLEETQYF

d_gene: NA
abundance: NA
j_gene: TRBJ1-3
v_gene: TRBV19
CDR3nt: TGTGCCAGTAGTATCGAGACATGGGAGCCAAACTCTGGAAACACCATATATTTT
CDR3aa: CASSIETWEPNSGNTIYF

d_gene: TRBD2
abundance: NA
j_gene: TRBJ2-5
v_gene: TRBV19
CDR3nt: TGTGCCAGTAGTATCGGTCCCAGCGGGAGCTTTGAGACCCAGTACTTC
CDR3aa: CASSIGPSGSFETQYF

d_gene: TRBD2
abundance: NA
j_gene: TRBJ2-7
v_gene: TRBV20-1
CDR3nt: TGCAGTGCTAGGCGGGGGGACACGGCGCTCTACGAGCAGTACTTC
CDR3aa: CSARRGDTALYEQYF